These 15 T cell receptor beta chains came from one sample sequenced in a study of blood T cells in healthy people across ages. The authors ran a second PCR of about 6 to 11 cycles using a sample-barcoded 5' primer and a J-beta primer mix. TCRdb recomputed calls from the 5' RACE reads with MiXCR, one row per CDR3 protein. The sample carries around 1.1 million distinct CDR3 sequences, 30% to 40% recorded once. Sequencing used blood. The receptors originated from a young man in good health.

This clonotype was seen only a few times. This sequence joins TRBV12-3 or TRBV12-4 and TRBJ1-2; TRBD1 agrees at 7 bases. V lost 6 bases, J lost 7 bases, and 11 bases stayed unmatched. CDR3 length equals 14 residues. The chain's CDR3 is CASSPTGTHRGYTF. CDR3 bases: TGTGCCAGCAGCCCGACAGGGACCCACCGTGGCTACACCTTC.

The chain carries TRBV25-1 and TRBJ1-1; no firm D call. Germline CDR1 is MGHDK and CDR2 is SYGVNS. The V and J ends lost 2 bases and 4 bases respectively, with 8 bases between them. The CDR3 is 13 amino acids. The CDR3 sequence: CASSEGLPTEAFF. Here the CDR3 DNA reads TGTGCCAGCAGTGAAGGTTTGCCCACTGAAGCTTTCTTT.

This clonotype was seen just once. This chain joins TRBV20-1 and TRBJ2-7; D is unclear. Trimming took 5 bases from V and 2 from J, leaving 10 bases between them. The CDR3 has 12 residues. Germline V gene lookup returns CDR1 DFQATT and CDR2 SNEGSKA (reference sequence). Written as DNA, the CDR3 is TGCAGTGCTGCCGCGAGTGCCTACGAGCAGTACTTC. Amino acid sequence: CSAAASAYEQYF.

There are a few counts of this clonotype. The chain uses TRBV12-3 or TRBV12-4 and TRBJ2-3, with D possibly being TRBD1 or TRBD2 (5 bases each). Trimming removed 6 bases from V and 0 bases from J, with 16 bases in between. This CDR3 has 16 amino acids. CDR3 region: CASSPTGTVSTDTQYF. DNA of the CDR3: TGTGCCAGCAGCCCGACCGGGACGGTAAGCACAGATACGCAGTATTTT.

This clonotype was seen more than once but under ten times. Since a much larger clone is just one base distant, this may be a read error. The chain combines TRBV27 with TRBJ1-5; D is undetermined. The germline V gene has CDR1 MNHEY and CDR2 SMNVEV (reference sequence). The CDR3 covers 15 residues. This chain's CDR3 is CASSFTRNSSQPQHF. As DNA, the CDR3 is TGTGCCAGCAGTTTCACCAGGAATAGCAGTCAGCCCCAGCATTTT.

In the case of this clonotype: Mismatch with germline at one junction end may stem from a read error. The chain is built from TRBV13 and TRBJ2-4, with D tentatively TRBD2 (5 bases). The CDR3 sequence is 17 residues long. Per the germline V gene, CDR1 is PRHDT and CDR2 is FYEKMQ (reference sequence). The CDR3 coding sequence is TGTGCCAGCAGCTTAGCTCGGGCTAGCCCAGCCAAAAACATTCAATACTTC. Protein sequence: CASSLARASPAKNIQYF.

This rearrangement joins TRBV6-5 to TRBJ1-1; TRBD1 might be the D (6 bases). V lost 4 bases to trimming and J lost 4 bases, with 13 bases between them. Germline values: CDR1 MNHEY, CDR2 SVGAGI. The CDR3 is made up of 14 amino acids. The CDR3 protein is CASSFTGGATEAFF. DNA of the CDR3: TGTGCCAGCAGTTTCACCGGGGGGGCCACTGAAGCTTTCTTT.

The gene calls are TRBV5-1 and TRBJ1-1, with 9 positions matching TRBD1. Germline V gene sequence: CDR1 SGHRS, CDR2 YFSETQ. J lost 0 bases, V lost 0 bases, and 3 bases had no gene match. This CDR3 region has 16 residues. The CDR3 sequence is CASSLGTGEMNTEAFF. The CDR3 DNA is TGCGCCAGCAGCTTGGGGACAGGGGAGATGAACACTGAAGCTTTCTTT. Drawing the rest from reference TRBV5-1 and TRBJ1-1, the complete variable domain is KAGVTQTPRYLIKTRGQQVTLSCSPISGHRSVSWYQQTPGQGLQFLFEYFSETQRNKGNFPGRFSGRQFSNSRSEMNVSTLELGDSALYLCASSLGTGEMNTEAFFGQGTRLTVV.

This clonotype came up many times. The V gene is TRBV7-2, the J gene TRBJ1-2; 7 bases align to TRBD1. CDR1 and CDR2 from the germline V gene are SGHTA and FQGNSA. The CDR3 loop spans 14 amino acids. The ends lost 0 bases at V and 11 bases at J; junction bases unmatched: 9. Written as DNA, the CDR3 is TGTGCCAGCAGCTTAGCCTCGGGACAGACCCTATACACCTTC. It encodes CASSLASGQTLYTF.

The rearrangement joins TRBV18 to TRBJ2-1; a weak D match, TRBD1 (5 bases). V gave up 0 bases and J gave up 5 bases, with 8 bases separating them. Per germline, CDR1 KGHSH and CDR2 LQKENI. This CDR3 spans 14 amino acids. DNA of the CDR3: TGTGCCAGCTCACCACCGGACACCAACAATGAGCAGTTCTTC. The encoded protein is CASSPPDTNNEQFF.

The CDR3 DNA sequence: TGTGCCAGCAGTCTGATGCGAATCGATAGAAATGAGCAGTTCTTC. Amino acids: CASSLMRIDRNEQFF. The chain carries TRBV7-3 and TRBJ2-1; the D is unclear. CDR1 and CDR2 (germline): SGHTA, FQGTGA. The CDR3 has 15 amino acids. V dropped 6 bases and J dropped 7 bases, with 19 bases sitting between them.

A few counts support this clonotype. This rearrangement joins TRBV20-1 to TRBJ2-7; a weak D match, TRBD2 (6 bases). The CDR3 covers 14 residues. In germline, CDR1 is DFQATT, CDR2 SNEGSKA (reference sequence). V was clipped by 5 bases and J by 1 base, with 15 bases between them. In DNA form, the CDR3 reads TGCAGTGCTCTGACCGGGACTCGTTCCTACGAGCAGTACTTC. It translates to CSALTGTRSYEQYF.

This clonotype was observed a few times. V usage is TRBV20-1 and J usage is TRBJ2-1; TRBD2 might be the D (7 bases). Germline assignment: CDR1 DFQATT and CDR2 SNEGSKA (reference sequence). The CDR3 is 14 amino acids. Trimming took off 2 bases at V and 4 bases at J, with 12 bases between the two ends. The CDR3 reads CSARWGGGYNEQFF. The CDR3 DNA reads as TGCAGTGCTAGATGGGGAGGGGGTTACAATGAGCAGTTCTTC.

The gene calls are TRBV12-3 or TRBV12-4 and TRBJ1-2, with D uncertain. The CDR3 has 15 residues. Trimming cost V 6 bases and J 4 bases, with 18 bases left between them. CDR3 residues: CASRRKDGSLYGYTF. In nucleotides, the CDR3 is TGTGCCAGCAGAAGGAAGGATGGGTCTCTCTATGGCTACACCTTC.

Concerning this clonotype itself: With a much larger clone just one base away, this may be a read error. The chain uses TRBV29-1 and TRBJ2-5; D is undetermined. CDR1 is SQVTM and CDR2 is ANQGSEA in the germline V gene. The CDR3 consists of 15 residues. CDR3: CSVAYGQKEQETRYF. CDR3 DNA sequence: TGCAGCGTTGCCTATGGGCAGAAGGAGCAAGAGACCCGGTACTTC.